This T cell receptor (beta chain) was documented in a study of OX40 agonist ivuxolimab in advanced cancers. Turning to the study itself: Males comprised around 80% of the group, whose mean age was approximately 60 years (range 23 to 79). Whole-study findings and limits: Antigen specificity was not determined for the expanded peripheral T cells.

This CDR3 is built from 15 residues. The germline V gene has CDR1 MNHNS and CDR2 SASEGT. Patients with autoimmune history or systemic immunosuppression were excluded. Blood sampling was done at baseline, cycle 4 day 1, and cycle 7 day 1. TCRdb keeps only in-frame clones here, not all; method: immunoSEQ multiplex PCR. Counted here are tens of thousands of clones, more than 75% occurring once; the ten biggest clones make up less than 0.6%. This clone was seen only once. Its matching antigen is unknown. One end of the junction does not line up with germline, which may come from a read error. The identical CDR3 is also encoded by other nucleotide sequences in the sample.

This TCR was recovered from an adult with an advanced solid tumor such as melanoma, head and neck, liver or kidney cancer. The V gene is TRBV6-1, the J gene TRBJ2-2; D is perhaps TRBD2 (6 bases). The sequences come from CD4+ or CD8+ T cells sorted from blood, collected in a trial of the OX40 agonist ivuxolimab. In DNA form, the CDR3 reads TGCGCCAGCTGGCGGGGCTTCAGACTCACCGGGGAGCTGTTTTTT. Translating gives CASWRGFRLTGELFF.